This T cell receptor beta chain was documented in a study of shared clonotypes between healthy human individuals. Overall study context: The donor pool was made up of two women and three men aged 18 to 49.

Running of the assay took place at deep level. The table came from immunoSEQ multiplex PCR; TCRdb's copy has only in-frame clones and leaves some out. The table lists over 2 million clones, 95% of them singletons. The study drew all its donors from Caucasian adults living in Nashville, Tennessee. From CD4+ cells came CD45RA+ naive and CD45RA-negative memory subsets. Germline loops: CDR1 KGHSH, CDR2 LQKENI. The CDR3 has 16 amino acids. Trimming pared 4 bases from V and 3 bases from J, leaving 15 bases between. Sequencing used naive CD4+ T cells sorted from blood. Documented subset: CD45RA+ positively selected. The source is a man in his late teens or twenties in good health. The J gene is TRBJ2-2, the V gene TRBV18, with TRBD1 as a possible D gene (6 bases). The CDR3, as DNA: TGTGCCAGCTCACAGGTGGGGGCCACGGACACCGGGGAGCTGTTTTTT. Protein product: CASSQVGATDTGELFF.